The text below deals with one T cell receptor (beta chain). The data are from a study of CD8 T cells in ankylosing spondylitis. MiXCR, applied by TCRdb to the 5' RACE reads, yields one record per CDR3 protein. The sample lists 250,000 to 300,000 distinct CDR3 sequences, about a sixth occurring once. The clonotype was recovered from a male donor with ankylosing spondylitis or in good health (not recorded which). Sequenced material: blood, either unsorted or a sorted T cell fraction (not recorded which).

CDR3 loop: CASSPLLAVDNEQFF. CDR3 sequence (DNA): TGTGCCAGCAGCCCACTACTAGCGGTTGACAATGAGCAGTTCTTC. The J gene is TRBJ2-1, the V gene TRBV5-6; TRBD2 matches 8 bases. Per the germline V gene, CDR1 is SGHDT and CDR2 is YYEEEE. This CDR3 has 15 amino acids. Trimming took 4 bases from V and 5 from J; bases not matched to a gene: 8.